This is a list of T cell receptor beta chains from one sample in a study of neurological immune-mediated disorders. A single record per CDR3 protein comes from TCRdb applying MiXCR to the 5' RACE reads. This table has around 97,000 distinct CDR3 sequences, less than 14% appearing once. Source material: PBMCs. Every receptor here comes from a female donor with HTLV-1-associated myelopathy (HAM/TSP). Each CDR3 is given with its conserved first and last residue. Fields, in order: D gene, clone size, J gene, CDR3 length, V gene, CDR3 protein, CDR3 DNA. D genes are given only for firm matches. Clone size is stated in some rows and not others, as once, few, many or a class when expanded.

d_call: NA; clone_size: many; j_call: TRBJ2-2; cdr3_length: 16; v_call: TRBV5-1; cdr3_aa: CASSLSTHGNTGELFF; cdr3_nt: TGCGCCAGCAGCTTGAGTACCCACGGGAACACCGGGGAGCTGTTTTTT
d_call: TRBD1; clone_size: many; j_call: TRBJ2-7; cdr3_length: 13; v_call: TRBV20-1; cdr3_aa: CSASRQGVYEQYF; cdr3_nt: TGCAGTGCTAGTCGCCAGGGGGTCTACGAGCAGTACTTC
d_call: NA; clone_size: many; j_call: TRBJ2-1; cdr3_length: 14; v_call: TRBV5-1; cdr3_aa: CASSLMGADNEQFF; cdr3_nt: TGCGCCAGCAGCTTAATGGGGGCTGACAATGAGCAGTTCTTC
d_call: NA; clone_size: many; j_call: TRBJ2-1; cdr3_length: 17; v_call: TRBV5-1; cdr3_aa: CASSFGGSQSSYNEQFF; cdr3_nt: TGCGCCAGCAGCTTCGGGGGCAGCCAAAGCTCCTACAATGAGCAGTTCTTC
d_call: TRBD1; clone_size: few; j_call: TRBJ1-1; cdr3_length: 17; v_call: TRBV27; cdr3_aa: CASSFRVLTGVKTEAFF; cdr3_nt: TGTGCCAGCAGTTTCAGAGTACTGACAGGGGTAAAGACTGAAGCTTTCTTT
d_call: NA; clone_size: many; j_call: TRBJ2-5; cdr3_length: 13; v_call: TRBV7-2; cdr3_aa: CASSLFGVETQYF; cdr3_nt: TGTGCCAGCAGCTTATTCGGGGTTGAGACCCAGTACTTC
d_call: NA; clone_size: many; j_call: TRBJ2-7; cdr3_length: 17; v_call: TRBV12-5; cdr3_aa: CASGLVPLSGLPYEQYF; cdr3_nt: TGTGCTAGTGGTTTGGTACCCCTCTCGGGGCTTCCCTACGAGCAGTACTTC
d_call: TRBD1; clone_size: many; j_call: TRBJ1-5; cdr3_length: 17; v_call: TRBV7-9; cdr3_aa: CASSAGTGGWKDQPQHF; cdr3_nt: TGTGCCAGCAGCGCTGGGACAGGGGGCTGGAAGGATCAGCCCCAGCATTTT
d_call: TRBD2; clone_size: many; j_call: TRBJ2-1; cdr3_length: 15; v_call: TRBV3-1; cdr3_aa: CASSQVAGSYNEQFF; cdr3_nt: TGTGCCAGCAGCCAAGTAGCGGGATCCTACAATGAGCAGTTCTTC
d_call: NA; clone_size: many; j_call: TRBJ1-4; cdr3_length: 14; v_call: TRBV6-2/TRBV6-3; cdr3_aa: CASTYRLLTEKLFF; cdr3_nt: TGTGCCAGCACCTACAGGTTGTTAACGGAAAAACTGTTTTTT
d_call: TRBD1; clone_size: many; j_call: TRBJ1-6; cdr3_length: 14; v_call: TRBV29-1; cdr3_aa: CSVRKGTGNSPLHF; cdr3_nt: TGCAGCGTTCGTAAAGGGACAGGGAATTCACCCCTCCACTTT
d_call: TRBD2; clone_size: many; j_call: TRBJ2-2; cdr3_length: 19; v_call: TRBV7-2; cdr3_aa: CASSTKRLAGGPSLGELFF; cdr3_nt: TGTGCCAGCAGCACGAAGAGGCTAGCGGGGGGGCCGAGTTTAGGGGAGCTGTTTTTT
d_call: NA; clone_size: NA; j_call: TRBJ2-7; cdr3_length: 15; v_call: TRBV7-8; cdr3_aa: CASSPRTVPNYEQYF; cdr3_nt: TGTGCCAGCAGCCCCAGGACAGTCCCAAACTACGAGCAGTACTTC
d_call: NA; clone_size: many; j_call: TRBJ2-3; cdr3_length: 14; v_call: TRBV6-5; cdr3_aa: CASSLAGRVGTQYF; cdr3_nt: TGTGCCAGCAGTTTGGCAGGGAGAGTCGGTACGCAGTATTTT
d_call: NA; clone_size: few; j_call: TRBJ2-7; cdr3_length: 13; v_call: TRBV20-1; cdr3_aa: CSAWLSDRYEQYF; cdr3_nt: TGCAGTGCCTGGCTCTCGGATCGCTACGAGCAGTACTTC
d_call: NA; clone_size: many; j_call: TRBJ1-1; cdr3_length: 14; v_call: TRBV11-1; cdr3_aa: CASSFRDGNTEAFF; cdr3_nt: TGTGCCAGCAGCTTCCGGGACGGGAACACTGAAGCTTTCTTT
d_call: TRBD1; clone_size: many; j_call: TRBJ2-1; cdr3_length: 15; v_call: TRBV29-1; cdr3_aa: CSVYPFRDSYNEQFF; cdr3_nt: TGCAGCGTTTACCCATTCCGGGACAGTTACAATGAGCAGTTCTTC
d_call: NA; clone_size: many; j_call: TRBJ2-2; cdr3_length: 15; v_call: TRBV5-1; cdr3_aa: CASSPDGGPTGELFF; cdr3_nt: TGCGCCAGCAGCCCGGACGGGGGCCCAACCGGGGAGCTGTTTTTT
d_call: TRBD2; clone_size: NA; j_call: TRBJ2-3; cdr3_length: 15; v_call: TRBV5-1; cdr3_aa: CASSPERGGEDTQYF; cdr3_nt: TGCGCCAGCAGCCCCGAGCGGGGGGGCGAAGATACGCAGTATTTT
d_call: TRBD1; clone_size: many; j_call: TRBJ2-7; cdr3_length: 15; v_call: TRBV7-2; cdr3_aa: CASSPRTGGGDEQYF; cdr3_nt: TGTGCCAGCAGCCCACGGACAGGGGGAGGTGACGAGCAGTACTTC
d_call: NA; clone_size: many; j_call: TRBJ2-1; cdr3_length: 15; v_call: TRBV5-1; cdr3_aa: CASSLAGETYNEQFF; cdr3_nt: TGCGCCAGCAGCTTGGCAGGTGAAACCTACAATGAGCAGTTCTTC
d_call: TRBD1; clone_size: many; j_call: TRBJ2-3; cdr3_length: 15; v_call: TRBV7-2; cdr3_aa: CASRPRGGQADTQYF; cdr3_nt: TGTGCCAGCAGGCCCAGAGGGGGCCAGGCAGATACGCAGTATTTT
d_call: TRBD2; clone_size: few; j_call: TRBJ2-6; cdr3_length: 15; v_call: TRBV10-3; cdr3_aa: CAISGGRAGANVLTF; cdr3_nt: TGTGCCATCAGTGGGGGGAGGGCTGGGGCCAACGTCCTGACTTTC
d_call: NA; clone_size: NA; j_call: TRBJ1-1; cdr3_length: 16; v_call: TRBV18; cdr3_aa: CASSPDEPEGTTEAFF; cdr3_nt: TGTGCCAGCTCACCCGACGAGCCGGAGGGGACCACTGAAGCTTTCTTT
d_call: NA; clone_size: many; j_call: TRBJ2-2; cdr3_length: 16; v_call: TRBV5-1; cdr3_aa: CASSYLGLSNTGELFF; cdr3_nt: TGCGCCAGCAGCTATCTGGGGCTATCGAACACCGGGGAGCTGTTTTTT
d_call: NA; clone_size: many; j_call: TRBJ1-6; cdr3_length: 13; v_call: TRBV21-1; cdr3_aa: CASGTGYNSPLHF; cdr3_nt: TGTGCCAGCGGGACAGGGTATAATTCACCCCTCCACTTT
d_call: TRBD1; clone_size: many; j_call: TRBJ2-3; cdr3_length: 14; v_call: TRBV20-1; cdr3_aa: CSANPTGGLDTQYF; cdr3_nt: TGCAGTGCTAACCCGACAGGGGGCTTGGATACGCAGTATTTT
d_call: NA; clone_size: many; j_call: TRBJ2-5; cdr3_length: 15; v_call: TRBV20-1; cdr3_aa: CSANPVGQDVWAQYF; cdr3_nt: TGCAGTGCTAACCCGGTGGGACAAGACGTATGGGCCCAGTACTTC
d_call: NA; clone_size: many; j_call: TRBJ2-7; cdr3_length: 15; v_call: TRBV5-1; cdr3_aa: CASTASAGGGSEQYF; cdr3_nt: TGCGCCAGCACCGCCTCTGCAGGGGGGGGCTCAGAGCAGTACTTC
d_call: NA; clone_size: NA; j_call: TRBJ2-2; cdr3_length: 13; v_call: TRBV12-3/TRBV12-4; cdr3_aa: CDSSPARTGILFF; cdr3_nt: TGTGACAGCAGTCCGGCGAGGACTGGGATTCTGTTTTTC
d_call: NA; clone_size: many; j_call: TRBJ2-7; cdr3_length: 13; v_call: TRBV5-1; cdr3_aa: CASSSGTYYEQYF; cdr3_nt: TGCGCCAGCAGCTCCGGGACCTACTACGAGCAGTACTTC
d_call: NA; clone_size: few; j_call: TRBJ2-5; cdr3_length: 13; v_call: TRBV6-6; cdr3_aa: CASKGPDRETQYF; cdr3_nt: TGTGCCAGCAAGGGGCCGGACCGGGAGACCCAGTACTTC
d_call: TRBD1; clone_size: many; j_call: TRBJ1-6; cdr3_length: 16; v_call: TRBV14; cdr3_aa: CASSQSTGTGYSPLHF; cdr3_nt: TGTGCCAGCAGCCAGTCAACCGGGACAGGTTATTCACCCCTCCACTTT
d_call: TRBD2; clone_size: few; j_call: TRBJ2-7; cdr3_length: 17; v_call: TRBV4-2; cdr3_aa: CASSQDAGLAVSYEQYF; cdr3_nt: TGTGCCAGCAGCCAAGATGCGGGACTAGCGGTCTCCTACGAGCAGTACTTC
d_call: NA; clone_size: many; j_call: TRBJ1-4; cdr3_length: 13; v_call: TRBV14; cdr3_aa: CASSRATDEKLFF; cdr3_nt: TGTGCCAGCAGCAGGGCCACGGATGAAAAACTGTTTTTT